The 13 T cell receptor beta chains below were found in one sample sequenced in a study of beta chain features in type 1 diabetes. Investigators reverse transcribed all isolated RNA, so they sequenced expressed TCRB transcripts. TCRdb keeps only in-frame clones here, not all; method: immunoSEQ multiplex PCR. The data show 400,000 to 450,000 clones, approximately 15% seen once. Sequenced sample: naive CD4+ T cells from blood. Receptor source: a man younger than 45 in good health.

The chain joins TRBV5-6 to TRBJ2-7; 8 positions match TRBD1. The CDR3 covers 14 residues. V lost 2 bases to trimming and J lost 2 bases; unmatched junction nucleotides: 3. In germline, CDR1 is SGHDT, CDR2 YYEEEE. The CDR3 protein is CASSFGQGTYEQYV. The CDR3 DNA is TGTGCCAGCAGCTTCGGACAGGGTACCTACGAGCAGTACGTC.

The CDR3 DNA reads as TGTGCCAGCAGCTTAGAGACTGTACTATCGTCAGATACGCAGTATTTT. Translating it yields CASSLETVLSSDTQYF. The rearrangement uses TRBV7-2 and TRBJ2-3; D not resolved. The germline V gene encodes CDR1 SGHTA and CDR2 FQGNSA. This CDR3 is built from 16 residues. V lost 1 base to trimming and J lost 4 bases, with 15 bases between them.

The chain carries TRBV6-6 and TRBJ2-7, with TRBD2 identical over 9 bases. CDR3 length equals 14 residues. Germline V CDR1 and CDR2: MNHNY, SVGAGI (reference sequence). After removal of 6 bases from V and 10 bases from J, the junction contained 13 bases not matched to a gene. CDR3 in DNA: TGTGCCAGCAGAAACCGGTTGACTAGCGGAAAACAGTACGTC. Translation: CASRNRLTSGKQYV.

The chain has TRBV9 and TRBJ1-2; D is perhaps TRBD1 (6 bases). Per germline, CDR1 SGDLS and CDR2 YYNGEE. The CDR3 has 16 amino acids. The V and J ends lost 3 bases and 6 bases respectively, with 21 bases between them. The CDR3 DNA is TGTGCCAGCAGCGGAGCCGACAGGTTTGAGGGAGATGGCTACACCTTC. Residues: CASSGADRFEGDGYTF. The full variable domain, with the rest looked up from reference TRBV9 and TRBJ1-2, is DSGVTQTPKHLITATGQRVTLRCSPRSGDLSVYWYQQSLDQGLQFLIQYYNGEERAKGNILERFSAQQFPDLHSELNLSSLELGDSALYFCASSGADRFEGDGYTFGSGTRLTVV.

The chain recombines TRBV4-3 with TRBJ2-7, with no clear D. The CDR3 contains 13 residues. Germline V CDR1 and CDR2: LGHNA, YSLEER. Trimming took 7 bases from V and 0 from J, leaving 10 bases between them. The CDR3 sequence: CASINHISYEQYV. In DNA form, the CDR3 reads TGCGCCAGCATCAACCATATCTCCTACGAGCAGTACGTC.

J is TRBJ2-3 and V is TRBV4-3, with TRBD1 as a possible D gene (6 bases). Looked up from germline, CDR1 is LGHNA and CDR2 is YSLEER. This CDR3 spans 14 amino acids. V lost 4 bases, J lost 4 bases, and 12 bases lay in between. This CDR3 is CASSLQQGADTQYF. The CDR3 DNA sequence: TGCGCCAGCAGCCTACAACAGGGTGCAGATACGCAGTATTTT.

V usage is TRBV18 and J usage is TRBJ2-7; a possible D gene is TRBD1 (6 bases). CDR1 and CDR2 from the germline V gene are KGHSH and LQKENI. The CDR3 loop spans 13 amino acids. Between the trimmed V and J ends, which lost 2 bases and 4 bases, there was a span of 9 bases. The CDR3 region is CASSPSTGYEQYV. CDR3 sequence (DNA): TGTGCCAGCTCACCATCGACAGGTTACGAGCAGTACGTC.

Only a few counts were recorded for this clone. CDR3: CASSTEGTRVTDTQYF. For the CDR3, the DNA is TGTGCCAGCAGTACCGAGGGGACCAGGGTCACAGATACGCAGTATTTT. This chain uses TRBV27 with TRBJ2-3; either TRBD1 or TRBD2 may fit D (5 bases each). The CDR3 runs to 16 residues. Trimming took off 5 bases at V and 2 bases at J, with 17 bases between the two ends. From germline, CDR1 is MNHEY and CDR2 SMNVEV (reference sequence).

This rearrangement joins TRBV6-5 to TRBJ2-1; the match to TRBD2 covers 11 bases. The V segment lost 6 bases and the J segment 7 bases; nucleotides outside the gene matches: 8. Germline CDR1 reads MNHEY; CDR2 reads SVGAGI. CDR3 size: 15 residues. CDR3 region: CASSQTSGAKNEQFF. DNA of the CDR3: TGTGCCAGCAGCCAGACTAGCGGGGCTAAGAATGAGCAGTTCTTC.

This clone was picked up a small number of times. The rearrangement links TRBV19 to TRBJ2-7, with TRBD2 matching over 7 bases. Germline V CDR1 and CDR2: LNHDA, SQIVND (reference sequence). The CDR3 extends over 14 amino acids. J gave up 7 bases and V 7 bases, and 13 bases lay outside the gene matches. CDR3 bases: TGTGCCAGTACGCGAAGGAGCGGAGCGGGAGAGCAGTACGTC. This gives the protein CASTRRSGAGEQYV.

The chain has TRBV7-8 and TRBJ2-7; 7 nucleotides align to TRBD1. The CDR3 is 14 amino acids. Trimming took 4 bases from V and 5 from J; bases not matched to a gene: 8. Germline CDR1 and CDR2: SGHVS and FQNEAQ. The CDR3 region is CASSSRQGAHEQYV. The DNA of the CDR3 is TGTGCCAGCAGCTCAAGACAGGGAGCCCACGAGCAGTACGTC.

This chain joins TRBV7-2 and TRBJ2-3; no definite D call. V lost 1 base and J lost 2, with 7 bases in between. Germline V gene data show CDR1 as SGHTA and CDR2 as FQGNSA. The CDR3 loop spans 14 amino acids. The CDR3, as DNA: TGTGCCAGCAGCTTAGAACTACCCACAGATACGCAGTATTTT. It yields the protein CASSLELPTDTQYF.

This clone was found a few times. This sequence joins TRBV14 and TRBJ2-3; D not certain. CDR3 length equals 14 residues. Per the germline V gene, CDR1 is SGHDN and CDR2 is FVKESK. V shed 0 bases and J shed 7 bases, with 11 bases lying between them. CDR3 nucleotides: TGTGCCAGCAGCCAAGAGACCCCTCCGAATACGCAGTATTTT. Translated, it gives CASSQETPPNTQYF.